The 25 T cell receptor beta chains listed next were all sequenced from one sample in a study of blood T cell repertoires in COVID-19. Method: immunoSEQ multiplex PCR; TCRdb's copy keeps in-frame clones and lacks some. The table shows 150,000 to 200,000 clones, with about nine tenths occurring only once. Sample: peripheral blood. These receptors came from a man in his 70s with active or convalescent COVID-19.

J is TRBJ1-6 and V is TRBV27, with D perhaps TRBD1 (6 bases). This CDR3 comprises 17 residues. Germline loops: CDR1 MNHEY, CDR2 SMNVEV (reference sequence). Trimming removed 4 bases at V and 14 bases at J, with 27 bases between. CDR3 in DNA: TGTGCCAGCAGTTCCCCGACTGGGACAAGTAGCCTTGGGGCCCTCCACTTT. This sequence encodes CASSSPTGTSSLGALHF.

The CDR3: CASSLGQGATEQYF. CDR3 DNA: TGCGCCAGCAGCTTGGGACAGGGGGCTACAGAGCAGTACTTC. This rearrangement joins TRBV5-1 to TRBJ2-7; 10 positions match TRBD1. CDR3 length: 14 residues. Germline V lookup: CDR1 SGHRS, CDR2 YFSETQ. V was pared by 0 bases and J by 7 bases, with 4 bases of the junction left unmatched.

The chain links TRBV6-5 to TRBJ2-6, with D maybe TRBD2 (7 bases). The germline CDR1 and CDR2 sequences are MNHEY and SVGAGI. The CDR3 extends over 15 amino acids. V was cut by 6 bases and J by 4 bases, with 13 bases left in between. CDR3 nucleotides: TGTGCCAGCAGCCCCGGGGGGCCAGGGGCCAACGTCCTGACTTTC. Its protein is CASSPGGPGANVLTF.

This clone was picked up a small number of times. J is TRBJ1-1 and V is TRBV2; D gene uncertain. The V gene's germline CDR1 is SNHLY and CDR2 FYNNEI. The germline V and J ends were trimmed by 7 bases and 5 bases, with 17 bases remaining between them. This CDR3 contains 14 residues. The CDR3 protein is CASMPGILGTEAFF. The CDR3 nucleotides read TGTGCCAGCATGCCGGGGATACTGGGGACTGAAGCTTTCTTT.

The V gene is TRBV20-1, the J gene TRBJ1-4; weak D call: TRBD1 (6 bases). CDR1 DFQATT and CDR2 SNEGSKA come from the germline V gene (reference sequence). V gave up 3 bases and J gave up 5 bases, with 13 bases separating them. This CDR3 spans 14 amino acids. CDR3 bases: TGCAGTGCTAGTATGGGGGCCGGGAATGAAAAACTGTTTTTT. The encoded protein is CSASMGAGNEKLFF.

This chain links TRBV28 with TRBJ1-5; possible D gene TRBD1, 6 bases. The V gene's germline CDR1 is MDHEN and CDR2 SYDVKM. The ends were cut back, 4 bases at V and 1 base at J, with 26 bases in the middle. CDR3 length equals 20 residues. As DNA, the CDR3 is TGTGCCAGCAGTTCCCTACTACAGGGAAGCGGTATGTCGAGCAATCAGCCCCAGCATTTT. Translating it yields CASSSLLQGSGMSSNQPQHF.

The J gene is TRBJ1-5, the V gene TRBV14, with TRBD1 matching over 7 bases. Trimming removed 5 bases from V and 7 bases from J; junction bases left unmatched: 5. This CDR3 comprises 13 residues. Per germline, CDR1 SGHDN and CDR2 FVKESK. The CDR3 loop reads CASSRDRSQPQHF. In DNA, the CDR3 is TGTGCCAGCAGCAGGGACAGATCACAGCCCCAGCATTTT.

The chain has TRBV7-5 and TRBJ2-6; TRBD1 is taken as the D call from the table, unchecked against the DNA. TRBV7-5 represents a pseudogene. The CDR3 length is 18 residues. The CDR3 spells CARSLSIPGDPGANVLTF. The CDR3 nucleotides are TGTGCCAGAAGCTTATCTATCCCAGGGGACCCTGGGGCCAACGTCCTGACTTTC.

V and J are TRBV28 and TRBJ2-5; D is possibly TRBD2 (5 bases). CDR1 and CDR2 from the germline V gene are MDHEN and SYDVKM. Trimming removed 4 bases at V and 5 bases at J, with 17 bases between. This CDR3 spans 15 amino acids. The CDR3 bases are TGTGCCAGCAGTTCGCCGGGCCTCCCGGGGGAGACCCAGTACTTC. Its translation is CASSSPGLPGETQYF.

The chain employs TRBV10-3 and TRBJ1-2, with no clear D. Germline CDR1 is ENHRY and CDR2 is SYGVKD. The V end was cut by 2 bases, the J end by 7 bases, with 8 bases between. The CDR3 sequence is 12 residues long. The CDR3 coding sequence is TGTGCCATCAGTGAGCTACTAGGTGGCTACACCTTC. It is translated as CAISELLGGYTF.

V is TRBV12-5 and J is TRBJ2-3, with 7 bases lining up with TRBD2. CDR1 is LGHNT, CDR2 FRNRAP, per germline. J lost 4 bases, V lost 1 base, and 8 bases had no gene match. The CDR3 runs 16 residues. The CDR3 loop is CASGLGLAGTPDTQYF. The CDR3 region has the DNA TGTGCTAGTGGTTTGGGGTTAGCGGGTACTCCAGATACGCAGTATTTT. Full variable domain (remainder filled in from reference TRBV12-5 and TRBJ2-3): DARVTQTPRHKVTEMGQEVTMRCQPILGHNTVFWYRQTMMQGLELLAYFRNRAPLDDSGMPKDRFSAEMPDATLATLKIQPSEPRDSAVYFCASGLGLAGTPDTQYFGPGTRLTVL.

The V and J genes are TRBV27 and TRBJ2-3, with 7 bases that match TRBD1. Germline-derived CDR1 and CDR2 are MNHEY and SMNVEV (reference sequence). Germline trimming cut 4 bases from V and 12 bases from J; bases unmatched to any gene: 10. This CDR3 spans 13 amino acids. CDR3 sequence reads: CASSWTGQETQYF. The CDR3 DNA sequence: TGTGCCAGCAGTTGGACTGGACAGGAAACCCAGTATTTT.

The chain carries TRBV2 and TRBJ2-7, with 9 bases identical to TRBD1. From germline, CDR1 is SNHLY and CDR2 FYNNEI. The CDR3 consists of 13 residues. V shed 6 bases and J 6 bases; nucleotides not matched to a gene: 6. The CDR3 DNA is TGTGCCAGCAGCCTGGACAGGGGACGCGAGCAGTACTTC. It yields the protein CASSLDRGREQYF. The variable domain in full, with the rest retrieved from reference TRBV2 and TRBJ2-7, is EPEVTQTPSHQVTQMGQEVILRCVPISNHLYFYWYRQILGQKVEFLVSFYNNEISEKSEIFDDQFSVERPDGSNFTLKIRSTKLEDSAMYFCASSLDRGREQYFGPGTRLTVT.

This clone was seen once. This chain joins TRBV7-8 and TRBJ1-4; perhaps TRBD1 as D (5 bases). This CDR3 comprises 16 residues. V lost 1 base and J 0 bases, leaving 9 bases between the germline ends. Germline V lookup: CDR1 SGHVS, CDR2 FQNEAQ. The CDR3 loop is CASSLGGGTTNEKLFF. The CDR3 DNA reads TGTGCCAGCAGCTTAGGGGGCGGGACAACTAATGAAAAACTGTTTTTT.

V gene TRBV14 combines with J gene TRBJ1-1, with D perhaps matching TRBD1 (5 bases). Trimming took 0 bases from V and 7 from J, leaving 18 bases between them. The length of the CDR3 is 16 residues. Germline V CDR1 and CDR2: SGHDN, FVKESK. The CDR3 nucleotides read TGTGCCAGCAGCCAAGAATTGGCAGGGCCGGGTCGTGAAGCTTTCTTT. This encodes CASSQELAGPGREAFF.

The chain uses TRBV19 and TRBJ1-5; D gene uncertain. Germline CDR1 is LNHDA and CDR2 is SQIVND (reference sequence). V was cut by 3 bases and J by 2 bases, with 11 bases left in between. This CDR3 region has 15 residues. CDR3 bases: TGTGCCAGTAGTATGGGAGGGCTGGGCAATCAGCCCCAGCATTTT. The encoded protein is CASSMGGLGNQPQHF.

J is TRBJ2-6 and V is TRBV19, with TRBD1 matching 7 bases. Germline V CDR1 and CDR2: LNHDA, SQIVND (reference sequence). CDR3 length: 16 residues. The junction had 8 bases not matched to a gene; V was cut back by 8 bases and J by 1 base. In DNA form, the CDR3 reads TGTGCCAGTCACGCCGACAGGGTATCTGGGGCCAACGTCCTGACTTTC. Its translation is CASHADRVSGANVLTF.

This chain links TRBV6-5 with TRBJ1-1; D is undetermined. Trimming stripped 6 bases from V and 1 base from J, with 9 bases between. CDR3 length: 13 amino acids. CDR1 and CDR2 (germline): MNHEY, SVGAGI. As DNA, the CDR3 is TGTGCCAGCAGCTTTCGGTGGAACACTGAAGCTTTCTTT. Amino acid sequence: CASSFRWNTEAFF.

The chain joins TRBV9 to TRBJ2-3, with 9 bases aligning to TRBD1. V trimming: 0 bases; J trimming: 3 bases; junction bases outside the gene matches: 8. CDR1 SGDLS and CDR2 YYNGEE come from the germline V gene. This CDR3 comprises 17 residues. CDR3: CASSVVGTGYRTDTQYF. In nucleotides, the CDR3 is TGTGCCAGCAGCGTAGTTGGGACAGGGTATCGTACAGATACGCAGTATTTT.

This sequence joins TRBV4-3 and TRBJ2-7; D remains ambiguous. Trimming took 0 bases from V and 6 from J, leaving 9 bases between them. The CDR3 runs to 13 residues. Germline CDR1 reads LGHNA; CDR2 reads YSLEER. CDR3 residues: CASSQEGSSEQYF. Here the CDR3 DNA reads TGCGCCAGCAGCCAAGAGGGCAGTTCCGAGCAGTACTTC.

The chain is built from TRBV6-2 or TRBV6-3 and TRBJ2-3; 7 bases match TRBD2. Unmatched junction bases numbered 10, after V lost 2 bases and J lost 2 bases. The CDR3 totals 17 residues. Per the germline V gene, CDR1 is MNHEY and CDR2 is SVGEGT. This CDR3 reads CASSYEVLAVNTDTQYF. The CDR3 nucleotides are TGTGCCAGCAGTTACGAGGTTCTAGCGGTTAACACAGATACGCAGTATTTT.

The chain links TRBV30 to TRBJ1-3; 7 bases align to TRBD1. Germline CDR1 reads GTSNPN; CDR2 reads SVGIG (reference sequence). The CDR3 is 13 residues long. V dropped 8 bases and J dropped 8; count of bases not matched to a gene: 12. CDR3 residues: CATRQGPADTIYF. The DNA of the CDR3 is TGTGCCACCCGACAGGGCCCCGCGGACACCATATATTTT.

The chain employs TRBV6-6 and TRBJ2-7, with D tentatively TRBD2 (5 bases). This CDR3 comprises 15 residues. The germline V gene encodes CDR1 MNHNY and CDR2 SVGAGI (reference sequence). Trimming stripped 6 bases from V and 5 bases from J, with 20 bases between. The CDR3 DNA sequence: TGTGCCAGCAGGACGATGGGGAGTTTGGTCCACGAGCAGTACTTC. Translating gives CASRTMGSLVHEQYF.

This clone showed up just a few times. The chain joins TRBV15 to TRBJ1-4; no firm D call. The CDR3 is made up of 15 amino acids. The ends were cut back, 5 bases at V and 8 bases at J, with 18 bases in the middle. CDR1 LNHNV and CDR2 YYDKDF come from the germline V gene (reference sequence). CDR3 in amino acids: CATSGSGLRNEKLFF. Here the CDR3 DNA reads TGTGCCACCAGCGGTTCGGGGTTGAGGAACGAAAAACTGTTTTTT.

This clone has just one count. CDR3 amino acids: CSVGVKTGGTYEQYF. CDR3 sequence (DNA): TGCAGCGTTGGGGTAAAGACAGGGGGTACCTACGAGCAGTACTTC. V and J are TRBV29-1 and TRBJ2-7, with TRBD1 identical over 9 bases. With V trimmed by 4 bases and J by 2 bases, 9 bases remained unmatched. The CDR3 covers 15 residues. Germline V gene sequence: CDR1 SQVTM, CDR2 ANQGSEA.